One sample yielded the 2 T cell receptor beta chains listed below, sequenced in a study of T cells expressing NK-cell markers (dated by TCRdb to 2020 to 2022). The library was prepared using 5' RACE. TCRdb names Illumina HiSeq 2000 as the instrument used. After TCRdb reprocessed the reads, each CDR3 protein sequence was kept as one row, without DNA. This sample's table carries a few hundred thousand distinct CDR3 sequences. Jointly, the top ten make up roughly 5.2% of the sample. The sequenced sample consisted of blood T cells: a sorted CD56 or NKG2C T cell subset, CD4+ or CD8+ T cells, or bulk PBMC T cells (not recorded which). The receptors stem from a man aged 18-70 years in good health.

This rearrangement joins TRBV7-9 to TRBJ2-1; TCRdb returns TRBD2, unconfirmable since there is no DNA. Germline V gene data show CDR1 as SEHNR and CDR2 as FQNEAQ (reference sequence). CDR3 length equals 16 residues. The CDR3 loop is CASSSRLAGGIDEQFF.

V gene TRBV5-1 combines with J gene TRBJ1-5; no DNA is available, so the TRBD1 call from TCRdb remains unchecked. The CDR3 extends over 14 amino acids. In germline, CDR1 is SGHRS, CDR2 YFSETQ. CDR3 sequence: CASSLQGSNQPQHF. The variable domain in full, with the rest retrieved from reference TRBV5-1 and TRBJ1-5, is KAGVTQTPRYLIKTRGQQVTLSCSPISGHRSVSWYQQTPGQGLQFLFEYFSETQRNKGNFPGRFSGRQFSNSRSEMNVSTLELGDSALYLCASSLQGSNQPQHFGDGTRLSIL.